What follows is one TCR beta chain and its context. Its antigen is undetermined. The CDR3 extends over 14 amino acids. Germline V lookup: CDR1 LNHDA, CDR2 SQIVND (reference sequence). The V segment lost 6 bases and the J segment 6 bases; nucleotides outside the gene matches: 8. Though probably carrying unrecorded immune exposures, donors were nominally healthy at sampling. The data were obtained in a study of cytomegalovirus exposure and HLA in healthy donors. Study as a whole: When 350 to 400 donors were genotyped, approximately 81% of them were found to fall in the Caucasian-associated ancestry cluster.

The PCR was carried out with 60 Vbeta primers and 13 Jbeta primers. Method: immunoSEQ multiplex PCR; TCRdb's copy keeps in-frame clones and lacks some. The sample holds roughly 150,000 clones, roughly 73% seen once. General study findings and limits: Later findings reportedly placed an Asian-associated ancestry cluster below the 666-donor mean for N-insertions.

The chain has TRBV19 and TRBJ1-1, with 9 bases identical to TRBD1. The sample was PBMCs. The TCR originated in a woman under 30 in good health and CMV-seronegative. The CDR3 reads CASSSGQGIAEAFF. The CDR3 DNA is TGTGCCAGTAGCTCCGGACAGGGGATCGCTGAAGCTTTCTTT.